This T cell receptor beta chain was recorded in a study of T cell clonality in common variable immunodeficiency. The CDR3 length is 13 residues. CDR1 LNHDA and CDR2 SQIVND come from the germline V gene (reference sequence). This clone was seen ten or more times. Its antigen is not identified. The read finishes 3 residues shy of the CDR3 end, and the germline J gene is used to complete it. The data were produced by immunoSEQ multiplex PCR, yet TCRdb's version contains in-frame clones alone and is incomplete. The sample yields roughly 60,000 clones, without any singletons. Study-level findings and limits: CVID patient heterogeneity limited repertoire-clinical complication correlations. CVID subjects had higher TCRbeta clonality than healthy controls, most marked in about a third.

The sequence was collected from a person between 18 and 69 years old in good health. The V gene is TRBV19, the J gene TRBJ1-1; D possibly corresponds to TRBD1 (5 bases). The sample consisted of peripheral blood mononuclear cells. The DNA read from the CDR3 is TGTGCCAGTAGTATATGGAGGGGATCCGAA. Translating gives CASSIWRGSE. The complete CDR3 sequence is CASSIWRGSEAFF.